A selection of T cell receptor beta chains follows, all from one sample in a study of blood T cells in healthy people across ages. TCRdb reprocessed the 5' RACE reads with MiXCR, giving one entry per CDR3 protein. The sample holds about 580,000 distinct CDR3 sequences, 40% to 55% seen once. The source material was blood. These receptors came from a man older than 75 in good health. Both conserved end residues are part of each CDR3. D genes are given only for firm matches. A row's size may be missing; if present it is once, few, many or a size class.

cdr3_nt cdr3_aa v_call cdr3_length clone_size d_call j_call
TGTGCCGGCCGGAAGACCGCCTTGAGAAGTCTAGCCAAAAACATTCAGTACTTC CAGRKTALRSLAKNIQYF TRBV21-1 18 . . TRBJ2-4
TGTGCCACCAGTGCCGCAGGGACAGGAGGCACAGATACGCAGTATTTT CATSAAGTGGTDTQYF TRBV24-1 16 . TRBD1 TRBJ2-3
TGTGCCAGCAGCCAAGATCAGCAGGGAATGAATTCACCCCTCCACTTT CASSQDQQGMNSPLHF TRBV14 16 . . TRBJ1-6
TGTGCCATCAGTGAGTTAGGCTCTTACGAGCAGTACTTC CAISELGSYEQYF TRBV10-3 13 few . TRBJ2-7
TGTGCCAGCAGTCAAAAGGTCGGGGTGGCAGATACGCAGTATTTT CASSQKVGVADTQYF TRBV27 15 few . TRBJ2-3
TGTGCCAGCAGTTGGGGAGGCAGGGGCACTGAAGCTTTCTTT CASSWGGRGTEAFF TRBV27 14 . . TRBJ1-1
TGCAGCGTTCCCCGACTAGCGGGAATCCAAGAGACCCAGTACTTC CSVPRLAGIQETQYF TRBV29-1 15 . TRBD2 TRBJ2-5
TGCAGTGCCAGAGGGACCCCCAAAGAGACCCAGTACTTC CSARGTPKETQYF TRBV20-1 13 . . TRBJ2-5
TGTGCCAGCAGCTTAACACTAGCGGGAGGGTTCGTGGAGCAGTACTTC CASSLTLAGGFVEQYF TRBV7-2 16 . TRBD2 TRBJ2-7
TGCGCCAGCAGGTCGACAGGGACGGACACCGGGGAGCTGTTTTTT CASRSTGTDTGELFF TRBV4-1 15 few TRBD1 TRBJ2-2
TGTGCCAGCAGTTTAAGTACAGAAGGGCACTATGGCTACACCTTC CASSLSTEGHYGYTF TRBV12-3/TRBV12-4 15 few . TRBJ1-2
TGTGCCAGCAGCACCCCGGGCCCCCCAACGCAGTTCTTC CASSTPGPPTQFF TRBV12-3/TRBV12-4 13 . . TRBJ2-1
TGTGCCAGCAGCTTAGGGACTAGGAACACAGATACGCAGTATTTT CASSLGTRNTDTQYF TRBV7-2 15 . TRBD2 TRBJ2-3
TGTGCCAGCAGCCAACACAGGGGTATTGAGGAAAAACTGTTTTTT CASSQHRGIEEKLFF TRBV7-2 15 few TRBD1 TRBJ1-4
TGCGCCAGCAGCCAAAGACTTCTCTCCTACAATGAGCAGTTCTTC CASSQRLLSYNEQFF TRBV4-1 15 few . TRBJ2-1
TGCGCCAGTAAGGGAGGGAGAGAAGAGCAGTTCTTC CASKGGREEQFF TRBV5-1 12 once TRBD2 TRBJ2-1
TGTGCCAGCAGCCCGCGGGGGGACGGCACAGATACGCAGTATTTT CASSPRGDGTDTQYF TRBV7-3 15 . TRBD2 TRBJ2-3
TGTGCCAGCGGACATTTCGGGCAGGGAGGCTACGAGCAGTACTTC CASGHFGQGGYEQYF TRBV6-6 15 few . TRBJ2-7
TGCAGTGCTCGCCCCGACGGCACAGATACGCAGTATTTT CSARPDGTDTQYF TRBV20-1 13 few . TRBJ2-3
TGTGCCAGCAGCGAGGGGCACAATGAGCAGTTCTTC CASSEGHNEQFF TRBV9 12 . . TRBJ2-1
TGTGCCGGGAGTTCTAGAACTGGCTACACCTTC CAGSSRTGYTF TRBV30 11 . . TRBJ1-2
TGTGCCAGCAGCTCGCCACAGGTGGGGGTGAATGAGCAGTACTTC CASSSPQVGVNEQYF TRBV5-5 15 many . TRBJ2-7
TGTGCCAGCAGCTCCGGGACTTCTTCAGGAACGCAGTATTTT CASSSGTSSGTQYF TRBV7-3 14 many . TRBJ2-3
TGCAGCGTTGCCCTGGGCGGGGGTCGCAATGAGCAGTACTTC CSVALGGGRNEQYF TRBV29-1 14 . TRBD2 TRBJ2-5
TGCGCCAGCAGCTCGCAGGGGGCGCCCGCGACTGAAGCTTTCTTT CASSSQGAPATEAFF TRBV5-1 15 few TRBD1 TRBJ1-1
TGTGCCAGCAGTGAAGGCGGGGGGCGGAGTGGCTACACCTTC CASSEGGGRSGYTF TRBV2 14 few . TRBJ1-2
TGTGCCATCAGTGAGCCGTGGGTACAGGTAAACAATGAGCAGTTCTTC CAISEPWVQVNNEQFF TRBV10-3 16 . . TRBJ2-1
TGTGCCACCAGCAGAGGCACAGGGGGTAACACTGAAGCTTTCTTT CATSRGTGGNTEAFF TRBV15 15 few TRBD1 TRBJ1-1
TGTGCCACCAGCAGAGATAAAGGACAGCCCCAGCATTTT CATSRDKGQPQHF TRBV15 13 . . TRBJ1-5
TGCAGTGCATGGGATGGGGGTAGCGGGAACACAGATACGCAGTATTTT CSAWDGGSGNTDTQYF TRBV20-1 16 . TRBD2 TRBJ2-3
TGTGCCAGCAGTCCGGGACAGGGCCGCCAGTACTTC CASSPGQGRQYF TRBV12-3/TRBV12-4 12 few TRBD1 TRBJ2-5
TGTGTCTGGTCTGGCATTACGAATCTTCTAAATAATTCACCCCTCCACTTT CVWSGITNLLNNSPLHF TRBV2 17 few . TRBJ1-6
TGCGCCAGCAGCCCTTCGGCGGCCTTAGACTACGAGCAGTACTTC CASSPSAALDYEQYF TRBV4-3 15 . . TRBJ2-7
TGTGCCATCAGTGAGTCGGTGGGACTAGCGGGAAACTACGAGCAGTACTTC CAISESVGLAGNYEQYF TRBV10-3 17 . TRBD2 TRBJ2-7
TGTGCCAGCAGCTTAGAAGCCCGGGACATTGATGAGCAGTTCTTC CASSLEARDIDEQFF TRBV11-3 15 . . TRBJ2-1
TGTGCCAGCAGTTTCTCCGGACTAGCGGGAGCGGGGAATGAGCAGTTCTTC CASSFSGLAGAGNEQFF TRBV28 17 . TRBD2 TRBJ2-1
TGCAGTGCCGTCGGACTAGCGGGGGGGGGACAGTTCTTC CSAVGLAGGGQFF TRBV20-1 13 . TRBD2 TRBJ2-1
TGTGCCACCAGTGACCCGGCTGGTAATCAGCCCCAGCATTTT CATSDPAGNQPQHF TRBV24-1 14 once . TRBJ1-5
TGTGCCAGCAGCCAAGGGCCAGGGACATTGGGCTATGGCTACACCTTC CASSQGPGTLGYGYTF TRBV3-1 16 . . TRBJ1-2
TGCGCCAGCAGCTCGCCCCAGGGGGCGGATTCACCCCTCCACTTT CASSSPQGADSPLHF TRBV5-1 15 . TRBD1 TRBJ1-6
TGTGCCAGCAGCCCCAACGGCAGGTCCCCTGGGAATGAGCAGTTCTTC CASSPNGRSPGNEQFF TRBV7-2 16 . . TRBJ2-1
TGTGCCAGCAGCTTAAGCCCGGGGGGGCCCTACAATGAGCAGTACTTC CASSLSPGGPYNEQYF TRBV7-3 16 . TRBD2 TRBJ2-5
TGCAGCGCGCGACTAGCGGGGGGGAGGGAGCAGTACTTC CSARLAGGREQYF TRBV29-1 13 once TRBD2 TRBJ2-7